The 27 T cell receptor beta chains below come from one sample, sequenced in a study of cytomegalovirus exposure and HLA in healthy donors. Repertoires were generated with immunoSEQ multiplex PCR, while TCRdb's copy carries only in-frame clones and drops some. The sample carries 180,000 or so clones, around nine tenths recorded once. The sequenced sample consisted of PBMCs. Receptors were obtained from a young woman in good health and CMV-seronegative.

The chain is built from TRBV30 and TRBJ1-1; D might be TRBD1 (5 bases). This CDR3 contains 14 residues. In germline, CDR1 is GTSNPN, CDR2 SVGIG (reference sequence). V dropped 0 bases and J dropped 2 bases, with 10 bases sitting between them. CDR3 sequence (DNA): TGTGCCTGGAGTGTACGGGGGTTCAACACTGAAGCTTTCTTT. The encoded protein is CAWSVRGFNTEAFF.

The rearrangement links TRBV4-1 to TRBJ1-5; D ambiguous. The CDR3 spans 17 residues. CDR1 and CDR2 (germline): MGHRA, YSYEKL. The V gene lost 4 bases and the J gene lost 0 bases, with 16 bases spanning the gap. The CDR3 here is CASSRIFASGSNQPQHF. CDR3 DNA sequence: TGCGCCAGCAGCCGCATCTTTGCCAGCGGTAGCAATCAGCCCCAGCATTTT.

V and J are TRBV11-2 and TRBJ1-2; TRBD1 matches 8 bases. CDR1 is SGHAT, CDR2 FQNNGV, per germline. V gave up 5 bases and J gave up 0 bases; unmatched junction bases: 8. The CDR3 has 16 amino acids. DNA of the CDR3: TGTGCCAGCAGCCCGACGACAGGGGACACTAACTATGGCTACACCTTC. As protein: CASSPTTGDTNYGYTF.

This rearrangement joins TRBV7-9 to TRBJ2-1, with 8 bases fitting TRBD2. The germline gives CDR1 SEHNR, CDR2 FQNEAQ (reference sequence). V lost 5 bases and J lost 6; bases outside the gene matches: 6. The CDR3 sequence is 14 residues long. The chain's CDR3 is CASSLSGATNEQFF. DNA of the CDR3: TGTGCCAGCAGCCTTAGCGGGGCAACCAATGAGCAGTTCTTC.

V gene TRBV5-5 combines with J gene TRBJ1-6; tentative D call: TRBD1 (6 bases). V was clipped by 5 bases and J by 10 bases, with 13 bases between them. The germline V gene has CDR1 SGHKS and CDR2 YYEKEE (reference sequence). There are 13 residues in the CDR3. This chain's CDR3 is CASREQGLSPLHF. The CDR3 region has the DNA TGTGCCAGCAGAGAACAGGGTCTCTCACCCCTCCACTTT.

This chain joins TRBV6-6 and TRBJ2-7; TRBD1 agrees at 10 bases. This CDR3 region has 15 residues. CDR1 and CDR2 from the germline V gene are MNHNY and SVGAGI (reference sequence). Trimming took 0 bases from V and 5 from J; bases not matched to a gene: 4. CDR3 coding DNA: TGTGCCAGCAGTTACTCGAGGGACAGGGGCGACGAGCAGTACTTC. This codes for CASSYSRDRGDEQYF.

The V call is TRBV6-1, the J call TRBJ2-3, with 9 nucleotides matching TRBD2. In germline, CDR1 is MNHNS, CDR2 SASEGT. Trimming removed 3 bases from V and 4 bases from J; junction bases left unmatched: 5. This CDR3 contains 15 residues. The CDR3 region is CASSDFAGGPDTQYF. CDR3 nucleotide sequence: TGTGCCAGCAGTGACTTCGCGGGGGGGCCAGATACGCAGTATTTT.

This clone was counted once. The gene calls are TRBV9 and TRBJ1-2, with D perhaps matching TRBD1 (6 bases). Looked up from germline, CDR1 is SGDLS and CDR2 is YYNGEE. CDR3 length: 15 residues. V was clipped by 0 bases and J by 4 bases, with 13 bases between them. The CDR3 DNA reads TGTGCCAGCAGCGTAGGTCAGGGGCTGGGCTATGGCTACACCTTC. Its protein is CASSVGQGLGYGYTF.

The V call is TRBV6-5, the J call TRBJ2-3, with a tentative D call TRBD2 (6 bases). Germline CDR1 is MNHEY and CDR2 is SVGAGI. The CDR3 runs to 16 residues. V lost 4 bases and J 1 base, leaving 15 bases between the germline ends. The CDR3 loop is CASSLIPGGGTDTQYF. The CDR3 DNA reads TGTGCCAGCAGTTTAATCCCCGGCGGGGGCACAGATACGCAGTATTTT.

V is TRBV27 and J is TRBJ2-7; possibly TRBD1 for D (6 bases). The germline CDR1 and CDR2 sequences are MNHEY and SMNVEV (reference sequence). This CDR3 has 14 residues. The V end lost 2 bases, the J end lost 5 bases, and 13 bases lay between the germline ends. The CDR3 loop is CASSLTGQLHEQYF. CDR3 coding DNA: TGTGCCAGCAGTTTAACAGGGCAGCTCCACGAGCAGTACTTC.

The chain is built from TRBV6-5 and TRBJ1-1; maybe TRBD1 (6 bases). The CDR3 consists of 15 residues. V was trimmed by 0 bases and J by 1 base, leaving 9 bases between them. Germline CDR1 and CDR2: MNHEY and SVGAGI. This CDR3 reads CASSYSPTGNTEAFF. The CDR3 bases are TGTGCCAGCAGTTACTCCCCGACAGGGAACACTGAAGCTTTCTTT.

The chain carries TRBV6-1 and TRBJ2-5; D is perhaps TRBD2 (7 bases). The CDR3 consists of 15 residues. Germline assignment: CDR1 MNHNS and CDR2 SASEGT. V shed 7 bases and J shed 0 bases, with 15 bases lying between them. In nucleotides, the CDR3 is TGTGCCAGCATCCCGGGGGGCTCCTACCAAGAGACCCAGTACTTC. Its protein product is CASIPGGSYQETQYF.

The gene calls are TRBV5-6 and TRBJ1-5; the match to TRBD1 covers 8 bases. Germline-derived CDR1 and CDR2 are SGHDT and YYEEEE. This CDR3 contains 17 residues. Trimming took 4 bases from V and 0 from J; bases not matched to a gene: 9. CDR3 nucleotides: TGTGCCAGCAGCATAGGGACAGGCGCTTATAGCAATCAGCCCCAGCATTTT. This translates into CASSIGTGAYSNQPQHF.

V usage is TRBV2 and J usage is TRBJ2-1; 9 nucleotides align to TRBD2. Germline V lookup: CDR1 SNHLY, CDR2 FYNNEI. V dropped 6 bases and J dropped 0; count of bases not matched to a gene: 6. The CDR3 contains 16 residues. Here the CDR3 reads CASSTLAGNSYNEQFF. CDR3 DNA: TGTGCCAGCAGCACTCTAGCGGGAAACTCCTACAATGAGCAGTTCTTC.

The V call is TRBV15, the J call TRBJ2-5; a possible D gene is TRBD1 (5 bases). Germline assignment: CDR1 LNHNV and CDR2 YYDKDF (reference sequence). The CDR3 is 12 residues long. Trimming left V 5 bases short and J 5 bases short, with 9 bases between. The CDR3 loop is CATSPKGETQYF. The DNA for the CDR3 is TGTGCCACCAGCCCAAAGGGGGAGACCCAGTACTTC.

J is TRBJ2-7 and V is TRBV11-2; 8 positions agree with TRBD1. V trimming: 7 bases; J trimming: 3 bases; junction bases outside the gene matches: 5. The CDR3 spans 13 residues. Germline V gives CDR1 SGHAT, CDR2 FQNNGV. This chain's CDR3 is CASNGQGNYEQYF. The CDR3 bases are TGTGCCAGCAATGGACAGGGTAACTACGAGCAGTACTTC.

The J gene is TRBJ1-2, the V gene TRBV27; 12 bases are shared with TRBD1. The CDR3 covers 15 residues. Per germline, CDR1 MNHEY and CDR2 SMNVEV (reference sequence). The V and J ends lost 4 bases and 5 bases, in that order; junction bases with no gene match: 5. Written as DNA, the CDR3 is TGTGCCAGCAGTTCGGGACAGGGGGCAGATTATGGCTACACCTTC. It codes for CASSSGQGADYGYTF.

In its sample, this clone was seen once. In DNA form, the CDR3 reads TGTGCCAGCAGCCCGGGGGGTAGCGGGGACCCCTACGAGCAGTACTTC. Encoded protein: CASSPGGSGDPYEQYF. The chain is built from TRBV5-4 and TRBJ2-7; 8 positions agree with TRBD2. V was clipped by 4 bases and J by 2 bases; unmatched bases: 11. Germline CDR1 and CDR2: SGHNT and YYREEE (reference sequence). This CDR3 contains 16 residues.

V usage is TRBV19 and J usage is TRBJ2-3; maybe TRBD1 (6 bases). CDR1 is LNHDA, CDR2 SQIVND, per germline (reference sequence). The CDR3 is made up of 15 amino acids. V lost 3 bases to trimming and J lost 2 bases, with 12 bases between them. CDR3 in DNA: TGTGCCAGTAGTATTCCACAGGGATACACAGATACGCAGTATTTT. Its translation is CASSIPQGYTDTQYF.

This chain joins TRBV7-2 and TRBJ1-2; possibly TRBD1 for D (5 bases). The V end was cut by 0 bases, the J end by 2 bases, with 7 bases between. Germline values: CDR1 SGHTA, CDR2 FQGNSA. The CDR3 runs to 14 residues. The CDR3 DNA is TGTGCCAGCAGCTTAGCAGGGGCCAACTATGGCTACACCTTC. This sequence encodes CASSLAGANYGYTF.

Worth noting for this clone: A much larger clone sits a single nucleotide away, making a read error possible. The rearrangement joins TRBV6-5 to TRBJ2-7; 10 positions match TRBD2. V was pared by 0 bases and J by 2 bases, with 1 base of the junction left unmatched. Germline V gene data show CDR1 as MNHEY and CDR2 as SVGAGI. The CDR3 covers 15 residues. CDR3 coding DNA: TGTGCCAGCAGTTACTCTAGCGGGGGGCCCTACGAGCAGTACTTC. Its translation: CASSYSSGGPYEQYF.

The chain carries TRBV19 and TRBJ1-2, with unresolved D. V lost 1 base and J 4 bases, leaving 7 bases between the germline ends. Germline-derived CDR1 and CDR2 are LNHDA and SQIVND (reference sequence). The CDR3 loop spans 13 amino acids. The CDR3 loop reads CASSIGVTYGYTF. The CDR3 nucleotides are TGTGCCAGTAGTATAGGAGTCACCTATGGCTACACCTTC.

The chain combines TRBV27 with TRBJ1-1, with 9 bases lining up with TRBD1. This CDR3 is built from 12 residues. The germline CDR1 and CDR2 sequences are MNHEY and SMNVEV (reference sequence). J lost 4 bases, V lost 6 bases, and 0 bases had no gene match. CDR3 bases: TGTGCCAGCAGGACAGGGGGCACTGAAGCTTTCTTT. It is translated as CASRTGGTEAFF.

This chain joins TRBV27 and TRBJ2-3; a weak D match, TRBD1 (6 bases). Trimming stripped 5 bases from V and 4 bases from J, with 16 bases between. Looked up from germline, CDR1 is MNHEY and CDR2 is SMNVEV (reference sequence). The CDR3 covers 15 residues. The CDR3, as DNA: TGTGCCAGCAGTCCACAGGGCCTCGGGGCAGATACGCAGTATTTT. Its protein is CASSPQGLGADTQYF.

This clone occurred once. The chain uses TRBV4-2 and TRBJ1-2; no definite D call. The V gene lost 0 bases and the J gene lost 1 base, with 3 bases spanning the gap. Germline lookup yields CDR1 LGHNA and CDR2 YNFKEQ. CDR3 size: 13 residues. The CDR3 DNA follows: TGTGCCAGCAGCCAAGATCTTAACTATGGCTACACCTTC. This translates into CASSQDLNYGYTF.

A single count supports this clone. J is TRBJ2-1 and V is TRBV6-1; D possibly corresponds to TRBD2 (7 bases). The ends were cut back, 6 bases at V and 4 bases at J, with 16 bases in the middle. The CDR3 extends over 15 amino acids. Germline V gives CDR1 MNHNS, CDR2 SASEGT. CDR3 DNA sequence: TGTGCCAGCAGCCCGACGCGGGGGCCTTACAATGAGCAGTTCTTC. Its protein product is CASSPTRGPYNEQFF.

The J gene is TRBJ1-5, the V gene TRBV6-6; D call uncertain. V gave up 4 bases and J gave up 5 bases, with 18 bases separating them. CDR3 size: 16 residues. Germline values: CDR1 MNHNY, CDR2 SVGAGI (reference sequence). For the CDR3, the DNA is TGTGCCAGCAGTTGGATGAAGGGAGACGGGGATCAGCCCCAGCATTTT. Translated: CASSWMKGDGDQPQHF.